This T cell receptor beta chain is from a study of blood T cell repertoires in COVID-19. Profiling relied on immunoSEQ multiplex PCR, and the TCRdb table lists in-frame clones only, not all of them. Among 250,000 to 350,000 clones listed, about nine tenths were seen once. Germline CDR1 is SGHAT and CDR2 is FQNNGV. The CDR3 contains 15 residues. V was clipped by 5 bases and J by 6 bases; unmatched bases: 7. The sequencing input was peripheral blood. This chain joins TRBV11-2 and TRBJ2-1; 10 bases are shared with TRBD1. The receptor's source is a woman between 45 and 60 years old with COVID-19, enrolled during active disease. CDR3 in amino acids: CASSPTRTGGNEQFF. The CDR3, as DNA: TGTGCCAGCAGCCCTACACGGACAGGGGGCAATGAGCAGTTCTTC.